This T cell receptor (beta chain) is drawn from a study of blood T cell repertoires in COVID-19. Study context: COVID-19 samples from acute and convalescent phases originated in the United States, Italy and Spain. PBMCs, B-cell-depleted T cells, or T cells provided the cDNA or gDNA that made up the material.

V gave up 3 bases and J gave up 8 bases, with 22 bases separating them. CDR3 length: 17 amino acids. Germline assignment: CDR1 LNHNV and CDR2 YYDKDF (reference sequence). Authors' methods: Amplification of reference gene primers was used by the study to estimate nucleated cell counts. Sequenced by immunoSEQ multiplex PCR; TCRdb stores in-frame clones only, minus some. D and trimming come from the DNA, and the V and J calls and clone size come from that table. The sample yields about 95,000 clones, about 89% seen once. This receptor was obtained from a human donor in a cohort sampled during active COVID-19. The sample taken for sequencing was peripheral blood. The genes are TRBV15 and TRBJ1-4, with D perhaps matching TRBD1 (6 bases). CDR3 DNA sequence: TGTGCCACCAGCAGCGCCCTCGGAGCGGGGGGCAACGAAAAACTGTTTTTT. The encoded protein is CATSSALGAGGNEKLFF.